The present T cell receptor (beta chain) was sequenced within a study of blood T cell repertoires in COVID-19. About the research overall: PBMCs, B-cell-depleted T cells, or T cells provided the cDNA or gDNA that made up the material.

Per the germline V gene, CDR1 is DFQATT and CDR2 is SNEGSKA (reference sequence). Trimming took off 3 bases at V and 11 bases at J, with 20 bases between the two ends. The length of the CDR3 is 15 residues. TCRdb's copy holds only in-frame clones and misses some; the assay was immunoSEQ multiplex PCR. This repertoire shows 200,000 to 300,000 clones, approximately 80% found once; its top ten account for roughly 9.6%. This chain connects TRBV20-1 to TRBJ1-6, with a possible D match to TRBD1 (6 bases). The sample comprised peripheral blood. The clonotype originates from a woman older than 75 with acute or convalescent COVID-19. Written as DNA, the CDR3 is TGCAGTGCTAGTGCCTTGAGGGACGAGGGGGCACCCCTCCACTTT. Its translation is CSASALRDEGAPLHF.